Below are 11 T cell receptor beta chains sequenced from a single sample in a study of beta chain features in type 1 diabetes. Since all of the isolated RNA was reverse transcribed, expressed TCRB transcripts were what got sequenced. This table comes from immunoSEQ multiplex PCR, and its TCRdb copy is limited to in-frame clones, with some not included. There are roughly 400,000 clones in the sample; over 12% occur only once, and approximately 0.02% lies in the top ten. Input material: naive CD4+ T cells from blood. The receptors were sampled from a woman aged 18-29 years in good health.

This clone was observed a handful of times. The genes are TRBV2 and TRBJ2-1; 12 nucleotides align to TRBD2. The CDR3 is 14 amino acids. V lost 8 bases and J lost 5; bases outside the gene matches: 4. The germline V gene encodes CDR1 SNHLY and CDR2 FYNNEI. The CDR3 region is CASLGLAGHNEQFF. The CDR3 DNA reads as TGTGCCAGCCTTGGACTAGCGGGACACAATGAGCAGTTCTTC.

This clone has only a few counts. The rearrangement uses TRBV6-6 and TRBJ1-5; no firm D call. Germline CDR1 is MNHNY and CDR2 is SVGAGI (reference sequence). The CDR3 consists of 12 residues. V was pared by 2 bases and J by 6 bases, with 5 bases between. Written as DNA, the CDR3 is TGTGCCAGCAGTTACCCTGTTCAGCCCCAGCATTTT. Amino acids: CASSYPVQPQHF.

The chain uses TRBV5-6 and TRBJ2-5, with a tentative D call TRBD1 (6 bases). The V gene lost 4 bases and the J gene lost 2 bases, with 12 bases spanning the gap. The CDR3 extends over 14 amino acids. In germline, CDR1 is SGHDT, CDR2 YYEEEE. CDR3 residues: CASSIGQSQETQYF. The CDR3 bases are TGTGCCAGCAGCATAGGACAGTCTCAAGAGACCCAGTACTTC.

The chain links TRBV28 to TRBJ2-7, with D perhaps TRBD1 (5 bases). Germline lookup yields CDR1 MDHEN and CDR2 SYDVKM. This CDR3 spans 15 amino acids. Trimming left V 8 bases short and J 2 bases short, with 19 bases between. CDR3 in amino acids: CASGAQGLIAYEQYF. Written as DNA, the CDR3 is TGTGCCAGCGGCGCGCAGGGCCTTATAGCCTACGAGCAGTACTTC.

The gene calls are TRBV10-3 and TRBJ2-5; maybe TRBD1 (6 bases). CDR3 length: 10 amino acids. Germline values: CDR1 ENHRY, CDR2 SYGVKD. The V end was cut by 10 bases, the J end by 5 bases, with 8 bases between. CDR3 bases: TGTGCCACCAGGGGCGAGACCCAGTACTTC. Translated, it gives CATRGETQYF.

V and J are TRBV11-2 and TRBJ2-1, with 9 bases fitting TRBD2. This CDR3 has 14 residues. Unmatched junction bases numbered 2, after V lost 1 base and J lost 7 bases. Germline V gene data show CDR1 as SGHAT and CDR2 as FQNNGV. CDR3 coding DNA: TGTGCCAGCAGCTTAGCCCTAGCGGGGAATGAGCAGTTCTTC. It specifies CASSLALAGNEQFF.

The gene calls are TRBV7-9 and TRBJ1-5; D is possibly TRBD1 (6 bases). Between the trimmed V and J ends, which lost 4 bases and 4 bases, there was a span of 14 bases. The CDR3 is made up of 15 amino acids. Germline values: CDR1 SEHNR, CDR2 FQNEAQ (reference sequence). CDR3 coding DNA: TGTGCCAGCAGCTGGGGCACAGGGAGAAATCAGCCCCAGCATTTT. It codes for CASSWGTGRNQPQHF.

This chain connects TRBV6-1 to TRBJ2-5; 13 bases match TRBD2. Trimming at V came to 3 bases and at J to 5 bases, leaving 6 bases not matched to a gene. Germline assignment: CDR1 MNHNS and CDR2 SASEGT. There are 16 residues in the CDR3. CDR3 sequence (DNA): TGTGCCAGCAGTGATGGACTAGCGGGAGACCGGGAGACCCAGTACTTC. Amino acid sequence: CASSDGLAGDRETQYF.

This clone was seen a handful of times. The genes are TRBV15 and TRBJ1-5; D gene uncertain. The V end was cut by 4 bases, the J end by 6 bases, with 7 bases between. CDR3 length equals 12 residues. Germline CDR1 and CDR2: LNHNV and YYDKDF (reference sequence). The CDR3 bases are TGTGCCACCAGCACCCGGGGTCAGCCCCAGCATTTT. Its translation is CATSTRGQPQHF.

V gene TRBV15 combines with J gene TRBJ2-1, with TRBD2 matching over 8 bases. From germline, CDR1 is LNHNV and CDR2 YYDKDF (reference sequence). J gave up 8 bases and V 2 bases, and 11 bases lay outside the gene matches. The CDR3 sequence is 16 residues long. The CDR3: CATSRTSGGRWDEQFF. Here the CDR3 DNA reads TGTGCCACCAGCAGAACTAGCGGCGGGAGGTGGGATGAGCAGTTCTTC.

This sequence joins TRBV7-3 and TRBJ2-2; D unresolved. The CDR3 totals 17 residues. The V end was cut by 3 bases, the J end by 1 base, with 15 bases between. The germline CDR1 and CDR2 sequences are SGHTA and FQGTGA. The CDR3 loop reads CASSLAPAALNTGELFF. Here the CDR3 DNA reads TGTGCCAGCAGCTTGGCCCCGGCGGCCTTGAACACCGGGGAGCTGTTTTTT.